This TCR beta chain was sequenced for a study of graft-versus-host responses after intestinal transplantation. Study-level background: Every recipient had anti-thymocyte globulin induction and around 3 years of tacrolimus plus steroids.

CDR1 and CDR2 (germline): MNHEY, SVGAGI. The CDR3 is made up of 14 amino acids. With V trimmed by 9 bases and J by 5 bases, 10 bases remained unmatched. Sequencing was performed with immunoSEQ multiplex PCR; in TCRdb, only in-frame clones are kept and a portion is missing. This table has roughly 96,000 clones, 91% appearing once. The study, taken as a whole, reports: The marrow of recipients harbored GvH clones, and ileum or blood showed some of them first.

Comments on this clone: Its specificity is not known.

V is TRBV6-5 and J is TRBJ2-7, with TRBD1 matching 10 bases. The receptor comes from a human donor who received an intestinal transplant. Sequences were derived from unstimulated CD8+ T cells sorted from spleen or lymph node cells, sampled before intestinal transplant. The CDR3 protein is CASKPGQGFHEQYF. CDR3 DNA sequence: TGTGCCAGTAAACCGGGACAGGGGTTCCACGAGCAGTACTTC.